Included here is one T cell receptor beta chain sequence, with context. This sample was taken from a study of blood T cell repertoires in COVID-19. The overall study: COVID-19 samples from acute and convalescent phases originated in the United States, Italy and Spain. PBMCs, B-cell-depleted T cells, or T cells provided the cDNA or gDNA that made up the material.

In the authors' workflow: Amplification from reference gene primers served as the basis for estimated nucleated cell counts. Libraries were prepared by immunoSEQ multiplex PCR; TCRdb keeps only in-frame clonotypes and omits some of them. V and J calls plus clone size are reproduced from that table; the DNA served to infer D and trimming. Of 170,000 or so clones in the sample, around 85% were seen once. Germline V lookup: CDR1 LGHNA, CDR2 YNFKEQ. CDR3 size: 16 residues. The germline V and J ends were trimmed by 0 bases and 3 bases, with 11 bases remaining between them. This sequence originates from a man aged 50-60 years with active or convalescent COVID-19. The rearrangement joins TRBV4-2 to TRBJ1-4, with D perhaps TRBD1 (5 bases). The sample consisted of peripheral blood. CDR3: CASSQEGVRPNEKLFF. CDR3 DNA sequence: TGTGCCAGCAGCCAAGAAGGGGTCAGGCCTAATGAAAAACTGTTTTTT.